The 4 T cell receptor beta chains below come from one sample, sequenced in a study of shared clonotypes between healthy human individuals. The data were produced by immunoSEQ multiplex PCR, yet TCRdb's version contains in-frame clones alone and is incomplete. The table lists around 720,000 clones, around four fifths of them singletons, with about 1.8% in the top ten. Sequencing was performed on memory CD4+ T cells sorted from blood. Described subset: CD45RA-negative fraction. These TCRs come from a woman in her twenties or thirties in good health.

The sample holds a few counts of this clone. The chain is built from TRBV28 and TRBJ1-1; D gene ambiguous. Germline V lookup: CDR1 MDHEN, CDR2 SYDVKM. Trimming cost V 4 bases and J 6 bases, with 9 bases left between them. This CDR3 spans 12 amino acids. The CDR3 loop reads CASSYSSPEAFF. CDR3 DNA: TGTGCCAGCAGTTACTCCTCCCCTGAAGCTTTCTTT.

The chain couples TRBV5-4 to TRBJ2-7, with TRBD2 matching 13 bases. Germline loops: CDR1 SGHNT, CDR2 YYREEE (reference sequence). With 4 bases clipped from V and 5 bases from J, the junction kept 21 bases outside the gene matches. The CDR3 covers 20 residues. DNA of the CDR3: TGTGCCAGCAGCGTTGGGGGGACTGGACTAGCGGGAGTTTCCTTAGACGAGCAGTACTTC. Residues: CASSVGGTGLAGVSLDEQYF.

Of note for this clone: In the same sample, other DNA sequences code for this CDR3. The chain recombines TRBV19 with TRBJ1-1; D remains unclear. V lost 1 base and J 1 base, leaving 7 bases between the germline ends. This CDR3 contains 14 residues. In germline, CDR1 is LNHDA, CDR2 SQIVND (reference sequence). CDR3 residues: CASSIARGNTEAFF. DNA of the CDR3: TGTGCCAGTAGTATAGCACGGGGGAACACTGAAGCTTTCTTT.

This clone was counted between two and nine times. J is TRBJ2-7 and V is TRBV5-4, with a weak D call TRBD1 (7 bases). The V gene's germline CDR1 is SGHNT and CDR2 YYREEE (reference sequence). The CDR3 is 15 residues long. V dropped 4 bases and J dropped 3 bases, with 17 bases sitting between them. CDR3 in amino acids: CASSPRQGGRYEQYF. CDR3 sequence (DNA): TGTGCCAGCAGCCCCCGCCAGGGGGGACGCTACGAGCAGTACTTC.